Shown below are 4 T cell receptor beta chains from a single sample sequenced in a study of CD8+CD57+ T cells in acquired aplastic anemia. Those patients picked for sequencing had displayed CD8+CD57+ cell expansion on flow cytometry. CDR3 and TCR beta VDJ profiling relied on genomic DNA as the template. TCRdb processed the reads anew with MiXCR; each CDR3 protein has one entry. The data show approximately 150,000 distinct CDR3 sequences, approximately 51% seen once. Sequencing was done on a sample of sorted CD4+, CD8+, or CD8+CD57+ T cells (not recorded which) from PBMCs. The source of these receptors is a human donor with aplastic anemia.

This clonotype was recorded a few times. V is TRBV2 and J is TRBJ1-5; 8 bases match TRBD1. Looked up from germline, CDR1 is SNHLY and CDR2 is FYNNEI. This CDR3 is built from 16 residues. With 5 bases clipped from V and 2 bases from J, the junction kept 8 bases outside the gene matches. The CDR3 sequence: CASSSGQGFGNQPQHF. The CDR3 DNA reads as TGTGCCAGCAGTTCAGGACAGGGTTTTGGCAATCAGCCCCAGCATTTT.

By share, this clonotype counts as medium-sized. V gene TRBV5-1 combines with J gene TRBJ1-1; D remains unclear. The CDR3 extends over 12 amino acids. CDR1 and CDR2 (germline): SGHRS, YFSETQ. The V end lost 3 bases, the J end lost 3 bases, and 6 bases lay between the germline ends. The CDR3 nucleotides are TGCGCCAGCAGCTCGGGGTACACTGAAGCTTTCTTT. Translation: CASSSGYTEAFF.

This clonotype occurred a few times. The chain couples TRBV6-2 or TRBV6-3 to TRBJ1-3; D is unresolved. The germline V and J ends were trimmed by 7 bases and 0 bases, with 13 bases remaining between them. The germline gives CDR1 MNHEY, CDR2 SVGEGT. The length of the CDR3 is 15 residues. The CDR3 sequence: CASTNAGPSGNTIYF. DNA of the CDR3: TGTGCCAGCACCAACGCCGGGCCCTCTGGAAACACCATATATTTT.

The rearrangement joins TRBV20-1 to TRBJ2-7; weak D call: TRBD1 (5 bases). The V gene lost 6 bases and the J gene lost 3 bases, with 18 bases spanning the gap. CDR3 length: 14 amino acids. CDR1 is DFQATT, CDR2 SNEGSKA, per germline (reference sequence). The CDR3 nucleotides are TGCAGTGCGGTACTGGGTAGGGGCCACTACGAGCAGTACTTC. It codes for CSAVLGRGHYEQYF.